This T cell receptor (beta chain) was retrieved from a study of early T cells in non-severe SARS-CoV-2 infection. The study's findings and limits: A preference for anti-spike CD8 responses marked VDJdb matching, which missed private and CD4 specificities.

The V end lost 4 bases, the J end lost 0 bases, and 16 bases lay between the germline ends. CDR3 length: 17 residues. Germline V lookup: CDR1 MNHEY, CDR2 SVGAGI. Individually, cDNA molecules had unique molecular identifiers attached to them. TCRdb fed the 5' RACE reads into MiXCR, producing one record per CDR3 protein. This table has 28,000 or so distinct CDR3 sequences, 5.3% appearing once. A remark on this clonotype: The antigen is not known.

The chain carries TRBV6-5 and TRBJ2-1; the D gene is possibly TRBD2 (6 bases). The material sequenced was whole blood. The source is an adult who was a healthcare worker with PCR-confirmed SARS-CoV-2 infection or an uninfected control (not recorded which). The CDR3 reads CASSSARTINSYNEQFF. The CDR3 DNA follows: TGTGCCAGCAGTTCCGCAAGGACTATAAACTCCTACAATGAGCAGTTCTTC.